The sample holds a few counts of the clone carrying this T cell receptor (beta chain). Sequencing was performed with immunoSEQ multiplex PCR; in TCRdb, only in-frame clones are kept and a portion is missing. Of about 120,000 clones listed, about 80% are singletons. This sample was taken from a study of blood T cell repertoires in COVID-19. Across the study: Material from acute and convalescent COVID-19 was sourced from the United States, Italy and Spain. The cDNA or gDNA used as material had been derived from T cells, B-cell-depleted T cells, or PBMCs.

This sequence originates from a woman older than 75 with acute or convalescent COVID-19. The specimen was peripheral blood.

DNA for the CDR3: TGTGCCAGTAGCCGGGACAGTGAAAAACTGTTTTTT. This gives the protein CASSRDSEKLFF. The chain uses TRBV19 and TRBJ1-4, with TRBD1 matching over 7 bases. Per germline, CDR1 LNHDA and CDR2 SQIVND (reference sequence). Trimming at V came to 6 bases and at J to 7 bases, leaving 2 bases not matched to a gene. This CDR3 region has 12 residues.